The sequence of this T cell receptor beta chain was determined in a study of CD8 T cells in Susac syndrome. Sequencing of TCR beta was carried out in blood CD8+ and CD4+ T cells. RNA amounts of about 0.5 to 1 ug underwent reverse transcription with random hexamers. Amplification of TCR beta CDR3 spanned 54 Vbeta and 13 Jbeta via immunoSEQ multiplex PCR. TCRdb re-called the immunoSEQ multiplex PCR reads through MiXCR, storing one row per CDR3 protein. The repertoire holds about 180,000 distinct CDR3 sequences, with 95% as singletons. The V gene's germline CDR1 is SEHNR and CDR2 FQNEAQ (reference sequence). Losses at the gene ends were 5 bases for V and 4 bases for J; bases not matched to a gene: 7. The CDR3 is made up of 15 amino acids.

Sequenced sample: CD4+ T cells from PBMCs. This clonotype was obtained from a human donor with multiple sclerosis. J is TRBJ2-3 and V is TRBV7-9, with TRBD1 identical over 9 bases. This CDR3 is CASSPRGTGPDTQYF. The CDR3 nucleotides are TGTGCCAGCAGCCCGCGAGGGACAGGGCCAGATACGCAGTATTTT.